This is a list of T cell receptor beta chains from one sample in a study of T cells in Graves' hyperthyroidism and ophthalmopathy. One entry per CDR3 protein, called by TCRdb with MiXCR from the multiplex PCR reads. The table shows 35,000 to 45,000 distinct CDR3 sequences, with 40% to 55% occurring only once. Sequencing used blood. These TCRs come from a woman aged 50 to 65 with Graves' hyperthyroidism that later progressed to Graves' ophthalmopathy. The CDR3 runs from the conserved cysteine through the conserved F or W. The D gene is left open where the match is weak. Size tells how often a clone was seen (once, few, many) or the class of an expanded clone, and some rows leave it out.

D gene,V gene,CDR3 length,clone size,J gene,CDR3 DNA,CDR3 protein
TRBD2,TRBV4-2,17,many,TRBJ2-1,TGTGCCAGCAGCCAAGATCGGGCGGGGGGGTACATGGTTGAGCAGTTCTTC,CASSQDRAGGYMVEQFF
.,TRBV4-1,15,.,TRBJ1-4,TGCGCCAGCAGCCCCGAGGGGCAGGGGCGCGAAAAACTGTTTTTT,CASSPEGQGREKLFF
.,TRBV19,12,.,TRBJ2-1,TGTGCCAGTAGTGCAGACTACAATGAGCAGTTCTTC,CASSADYNEQFF
TRBD2,TRBV4-3,16,many,TRBJ2-3,TGCGCCAGCAAGGCAAAGCCAGCGGGGATCACAGATACGCAGTATTTT,CASKAKPAGITDTQYF
.,TRBV24-1,18,many,TRBJ2-1,TGTGCCACCAGTGATCCTTGGGGGGGACACAAGACAAACAATGAGCAGTTCTTC,CATSDPWGGHKTNNEQFF
TRBD2,TRBV6-2/TRBV6-3,16,.,TRBJ2-5,TGTGCCGGCAGTTATCCGACTAGCGGGACGGTTGAGACCCAGTACTTC,CAGSYPTSGTVETQYF
TRBD2,TRBV6-5,17,.,TRBJ2-1,TGTGCCAGCAGTTATACGACCTACACCGGGGGGGCACATGAGCAGTTCTTC,CASSYTTYTGGAHEQFF
TRBD2,TRBV9,15,many,TRBJ2-7,TGTGCCAGCAGCGTAGACGTGGGAGGGCTCGACGAGCAGTACTTC,CASSVDVGGLDEQYF
.,TRBV5-1,15,.,TRBJ1-4,TGCGCCAGCAGCTTGGTGGGGGGCATTGGAGAAAAACTGTTTTTT,CASSLVGGIGEKLFF
TRBD1,TRBV2,14,many,TRBJ2-7,TGTGCCAGCAACACAGGGGGCCGCACCTACGAGCAGTACTTC,CASNTGGRTYEQYF
TRBD2,TRBV9,15,many,TRBJ2-7,TGTGCCAGCAGCGTAGGTGCGGGAGGCTCCTACGAGCAGTACTTC,CASSVGAGGSYEQYF
.,TRBV7-2,15,once,TRBJ1-2,TGTGCCAGCAGCTCACTCAGGACCCGAGACTCTGGAAACACCTTC,CASSSLRTRDSGNTF
.,TRBV19,15,many,TRBJ1-1,TGTGCCAGTAGTGACTCCGGGACCCTCGGCACTGAAGCTTTCTTT,CASSDSGTLGTEAFF
.,TRBV20-1,16,.,TRBJ1-6,TGCAGTGCTAGACGTGGTCTGACGTTTAATAATTCACCCCTCCACTTT,CSARRGLTFNNSPLHF
TRBD2,TRBV20-1,15,many,TRBJ2-1,TGCAGTGCTCACAAAGCGGGAGGGCCGGCTAATGAGCAGTTCTTC,CSAHKAGGPANEQFF
TRBD2,TRBV20-1,15,many,TRBJ2-1,TGCAGTGCTATGTCCGGGACTAGCGGTTACAATGAGCAGTTCTTC,CSAMSGTSGYNEQFF
TRBD1,TRBV4-3,17,many,TRBJ1-4,TGCGCCAGCAGCCAGAAGGGACAGGGAAGTACTAATGAAAAACTGTTTTTT,CASSQKGQGSTNEKLFF
.,TRBV4-3,15,many,TRBJ1-4,TGCGCCAGCAGCGCATTCCCGGGATTGGGTGAAAAACTGTTTTTT,CASSAFPGLGEKLFF
.,TRBV7-3,14,.,TRBJ2-1,TGTGCCAGCAGTTCTGACAGGACCGACAATGAGCAGTTCTTC,CASSSDRTDNEQFF
.,TRBV7-3,13,.,TRBJ1-1,TGTGCCTGCAGCGAGCAGGCGAACACTGAAGCCTTCTTT,CACSEQANTEAFF
TRBD2,TRBV10-1,17,medium-sized,TRBJ2-1,TGCGCCAGCAGTGAGCGAGCGCGGGAGGGGCACTACAATGAGCAGTTCTTC,CASSERAREGHYNEQFF
.,TRBV6-2/TRBV6-3,15,many,TRBJ2-6,TGTGCCAGCAGTTACGGGGACTCTGGGGCCAACGTCCTGACTTTC,CASSYGDSGANVLTF
.,TRBV24-1,13,.,TRBJ1-1,TGTGCCACCAGGGGGTCGGGAAACACTGAAGCTTTCTTT,CATRGSGNTEAFF
.,TRBV6-5,13,many,TRBJ2-3,TGTGCCACCAAACGGATTCAGGCAGATACGCAGTATTTT,CATKRIQADTQYF
.,TRBV27,13,many,TRBJ2-3,TGTGCCAGCAGGGGGGCTAGCACAGATACGCAGTATTTT,CASRGASTDTQYF
.,TRBV4-2,17,many,TRBJ2-7,TGTGCCAGCAGCCAAAAAAAAACTACGACTGTTTCCTACGAGCAGTACTTC,CASSQKKTTTVSYEQYF
.,TRBV30,12,.,TRBJ2-5,TGTGCCTGGAGTCTGGTAGCGGAGACCCAGTACTTC,CAWSLVAETQYF
.,TRBV6-4,15,.,TRBJ1-1,TGTGCCAGCAGTGACTATACGGGAGAGAACACTGAAGCTTTCTTT,CASSDYTGENTEAFF
.,TRBV5-4,15,many,TRBJ2-7,TGTGCCAGCAGCTTGGTAGGCGGGCAGGCCTATGAGCAGTACTTC,CASSLVGGQAYEQYF
TRBD1,TRBV12-3/TRBV12-4,14,many,TRBJ1-1,TGTGCCAGCAGGCTAGGGACAGGAGGGGCTGAAGCTTTCTTT,CASRLGTGGAEAFF
.,TRBV2,14,many,TRBJ2-2,TGTGCCAGCAGTGAGTTGGGGGGCACCGGGGAGCTGTTTTTT,CASSELGGTGELFF
TRBD1,TRBV11-3,15,.,TRBJ2-5,TGTGCCAGCAGCTTAACCGGGACAGGGGGCTTGGCCCAGTACTTC,CASSLTGTGGLAQYF
TRBD2,TRBV6-1,15,many,TRBJ2-7,TGTGCCAGCAGTCGGCGGGAGGAGAGCCCCTACGAGCAGTACTTC,CASSRREESPYEQYF
TRBD1,TRBV20-1,14,.,TRBJ1-1,TGCAGTGCTAGAGGGACAGGGAGAGGCACTGAAGCTTTCTTT,CSARGTGRGTEAFF
TRBD2,TRBV25-1,16,.,TRBJ2-7,TGTGCCAGCAGTGAATGGGCTAGCGGGGCTACCTACGAGCAGTACTTC,CASSEWASGATYEQYF
.,TRBV6-5,14,.,TRBJ1-5,TGTGCCAGCAGTTACGGCGGGACGAAGTACAATGAGCATTTT,CASSYGGTKYNEHF
.,TRBV6-6,14,many,TRBJ2-3,TGTGCCAGCAGTTACGCCTCAAGCACAGATACGCAGTATTTT,CASSYASSTDTQYF
TRBD2,TRBV6-2/TRBV6-3,14,.,TRBJ2-1,TGTGCCCCGCTCGGGACTAGCGGCCAGGATGAGCAGTTCTTC,CAPLGTSGQDEQFF
.,TRBV7-2,13,.,TRBJ1-6,TGTGCCAGCAGCCCTCTAAGAGGTTCACCCCTCCACTTT,CASSPLRGSPLHF
.,TRBV19,17,once,TRBJ1-2,TGTGCCAGTGCCAGACGGATGCAAGAGACCCAGTACTATGGCTACACCTTC,CASARRMQETQYYGYTF
.,TRBV24-1,13,.,TRBJ1-5,TGCGCCACCGGGGGAGGGAGCAGTCAGCCCCAGCGTTTT,CATGGGSSQPQRF
TRBD2,TRBV7-2,17,many,TRBJ2-3,TGTGCCAGCAGCTTAGGGTTAGCGGGAGGTGGCACAGATACGCAGTATTTT,CASSLGLAGGGTDTQYF
.,TRBV4-1,12,many,TRBJ2-1,TGCGCCAGCAGCCTGCGATTAGATGAGCAGTTCTTC,CASSLRLDEQFF
.,TRBV15,13,many,TRBJ1-5,TGTGCCACCAGTCCCCTCCAGGGACAGCCCCAGCATTTT,CATSPLQGQPQHF
.,TRBV9,13,.,TRBJ2-7,TGTGCCAGCAGCGTAGGAGTCCACTACGAGCAGTACTTC,CASSVGVHYEQYF
TRBD2,TRBV7-4,16,.,TRBJ2-7,TGTGCCAGCAGCCCTGTGGGGGGGGGAGGATCCTATGAGCGGTACTTC,CASSPVGGGGSYERYF
TRBD2,TRBV20-1,19,.,TRBJ2-3,TGCAGTGCTGCCCGCCCCGGACTAGCGGGAGGGACTAGCACAGATACGCAGTATTTT,CSAARPGLAGGTSTDTQYF
TRBD1,TRBV9,14,once,TRBJ2-7,TGTGCCAGCAGCGTCGGGACAGGGTTTTACGAGCAGTACTTC,CASSVGTGFYEQYF
TRBD2,TRBV2,14,medium-sized,TRBJ2-7,TGTGCCAGCAGCCCGGGACTAGCGGGAGGGCCACGGTACTTC,CASSPGLAGGPRYF
TRBD1,TRBV7-9,15,.,TRBJ1-2,TGTGCCAGCAGCTTAGCGGGGACAGCTTACAATGGCTACACCTTC,CASSLAGTAYNGYTF
.,TRBV10-3,13,medium-sized,TRBJ2-1,TGTGCCATCAACCTACGGGTCGGGGATGAGCAGTTCTTC,CAINLRVGDEQFF
.,TRBV24-1,16,large,TRBJ1-6,TGTGCCACCCCGATAGAGGAGAGCTCCTATAATTCACCCCTCCACTTT,CATPIEESSYNSPLHF
TRBD2,TRBV9,15,.,TRBJ2-1,TGTGCCAGCAGCGTAGTAACTAGCGGGCTTGGTGAGCAGTTCTTC,CASSVVTSGLGEQFF
TRBD2,TRBV6-1,14,.,TRBJ2-7,TGTGCCAGCGCCGGGACTAGCGGAAGCTACGAGCAGTACTTC,CASAGTSGSYEQYF
.,TRBV7-9,14,few,TRBJ1-6,TGTGCCAGCAGCTCCCAAACGTCCTACTCACCCCTCCACTTT,CASSSQTSYSPLHF